One sample yielded the 19 T cell receptor beta chains listed below, sequenced in a study of cytomegalovirus exposure and HLA in healthy donors. Data came from immunoSEQ multiplex PCR; TCRdb stores just in-frame clones and leaves some out. Counted here are approximately 82,000 clones, 85% to 95% occurring once; the ten biggest clones make up approximately 0.69%. Sequenced material: PBMCs. The receptors originated from a man between 18 and 29 years old in good health and CMV-seronegative.

The rearrangement links TRBV7-9 to TRBJ2-7; 8 bases map to TRBD1. Germline V gives CDR1 SEHNR, CDR2 FQNEAQ (reference sequence). This CDR3 is built from 14 residues. The ends lost 5 bases at V and 1 base at J; junction bases unmatched: 4. CDR3 in amino acids: CASSPRDRSYEQYF. Here the CDR3 DNA reads TGTGCCAGCAGCCCTCGGGACAGGTCCTACGAGCAGTACTTC. Full variable domain (outside the CDR3, taken from reference TRBV7-9 and TRBJ2-7): DTGVSQNPRHKITKRGQNVTFRCDPISEHNRLYWYRQTLGQGPEFLTYFQNEAQLEKSRLLSDRFSAERPKGSFSTLEIQRTEQGDSAMYLCASSPRDRSYEQYFGPGTRLTVT.

V gene TRBV29-1 combines with J gene TRBJ2-1, with D possibly being TRBD2 (6 bases). The V and J ends lost 8 bases and 6 bases respectively, with 23 bases between them. Germline loops: CDR1 SQVTM, CDR2 ANQGSEA. This CDR3 comprises 15 residues. The CDR3 coding sequence is TGCAGCTCCGTATCTGGGTTTCGGGGGAGCAATGAGCAGTTCTTC. This encodes CSSVSGFRGSNEQFF.

The chain employs TRBV28 and TRBJ2-1, with 8 bases lining up with TRBD1. The germline V gene encodes CDR1 MDHEN and CDR2 SYDVKM. This CDR3 has 15 amino acids. Unmatched junction bases numbered 0, after V lost 2 bases and J lost 0 bases. CDR3 DNA: TGTGCCAGCAGTTTAGACAGGGGCTCCTACAATGAGCAGTTCTTC. Translation: CASSLDRGSYNEQFF. The whole variable domain, filled in from reference TRBV28 and TRBJ2-1, reads DVKVTQSSRYLVKRTGEKVFLECVQDMDHENMFWYRQDPGLGLRLIYFSYDVKMKEKGDIPEGYSVSREKKERFSLILESASTNQTSMYLCASSLDRGSYNEQFFGPGTRLTVL.

The genes are TRBV6-5 and TRBJ1-2; D might be TRBD1 (6 bases). The CDR3 is 11 amino acids. V was trimmed by 5 bases and J by 8 bases, leaving 9 bases between them. Germline V gives CDR1 MNHEY, CDR2 SVGAGI. The CDR3 sequence is CASSPGDGYTF. The CDR3 coding sequence is TGTGCCAGCAGTCCAGGGGACGGCTACACCTTC.

The rearrangement uses TRBV2 and TRBJ1-3; D not resolved. There are 14 residues in the CDR3. Trimming pared 2 bases from V and 0 bases from J, leaving 5 bases between. CDR1 is SNHLY and CDR2 is FYNNEI in the germline V gene. The CDR3 loop is CASSERLSGNTIYF. CDR3 in DNA: TGTGCCAGCAGTGAACGTCTCTCTGGAAACACCATATATTTT.

This rearrangement joins TRBV18 to TRBJ1-5, with D uncertain. The germline V gene has CDR1 KGHSH and CDR2 LQKENI. This CDR3 comprises 14 residues. Trimming removed 4 bases from V and 4 bases from J, with 11 bases in between. CDR3 bases: TGTGCCAGCTCACTGGCGACAATGAATCAGCCCCAGCATTTT. As protein: CASSLATMNQPQHF.

The CDR3 region has the DNA TGTGCCTGGGGACAGGGAGCTTTCTTT. It encodes CAWGQGAFF. This chain joins TRBV30 and TRBJ1-1; the match to TRBD1 covers 8 bases. The CDR3 extends over 9 amino acids. Trimming at V came to 5 bases and at J to 10 bases, leaving 0 bases not matched to a gene. Per germline, CDR1 GTSNPN and CDR2 SVGIG (reference sequence).

The chain carries TRBV10-3 and TRBJ2-7, with D perhaps TRBD1 (5 bases). This CDR3 has 13 amino acids. Trimming took 6 bases from V and 3 from J, leaving 12 bases between them. Germline values: CDR1 ENHRY, CDR2 SYGVKD. CDR3 DNA: TGTGCCATCAGCGCTAATCAGGGCTACGAGCAGTACTTC. Residues: CAISANQGYEQYF.

This clone was recorded once. The chain recombines TRBV7-2 with TRBJ1-1; 9 bases match TRBD1. The CDR3 runs 17 residues. Germline V gene lookup returns CDR1 SGHTA and CDR2 FQGNSA. J lost 5 bases, V lost 5 bases, and 15 bases had no gene match. CDR3 sequence: CASSLYRGRRGGTEAFF. CDR3 nucleotides: TGTGCCAGCAGCCTATACAGGGGGCGGAGGGGTGGAACTGAAGCTTTCTTT.

V and J are TRBV18 and TRBJ1-5; the D is unclear. The CDR3 is made up of 15 amino acids. V was clipped by 0 bases and J by 2 bases, with 8 bases between them. Germline V gene data show CDR1 as KGHSH and CDR2 as LQKENI. The DNA of the CDR3 is TGTGCCAGCTCACCACCGAACGAGGGCAATCAGCCCCAGCATTTT. This encodes CASSPPNEGNQPQHF. Variable domain in full (rest from reference TRBV18 and TRBJ1-5): NAGVMQNPRHLVRRRGQEARLRCSPMKGHSHVYWYRQLPEEGLKFMVYLQKENIIDESGMPKERFSAEFPKEGPSILRIQQVVRGDSAAYFCASSPPNEGNQPQHFGDGTRLSIL.

The sample holds one count of this clone. The CDR3 loop reads CASSLFQEAFF. CDR3 nucleotide sequence: TGTGCCAGCAGCTTGTTTCAGGAAGCTTTCTTT. The rearrangement joins TRBV5-6 to TRBJ1-1, with unresolved D. From germline, CDR1 is SGHDT and CDR2 YYEEEE. The germline V and J ends were trimmed by 1 base and 8 bases, with 6 bases remaining between them. The CDR3 runs 11 residues. Full variable domain (rest looked up from reference TRBV5-6 and TRBJ1-1): DAGVTQSPTHLIKTRGQQVTLRCSPKSGHDTVSWYQQALGQGPQFIFQYYEEEERQRGNFPDRFSGHQFPNYSSELNVNALLLGDSALYLCASSLFQEAFFGQGTRLTVV.

The CDR3 DNA is TGTGCCAGCAGCTTCACGGGAACGAGTCAGCCCCAGCATTTT. It translates to CASSFTGTSQPQHF. The chain recombines TRBV5-6 with TRBJ1-5, with D hard to call. Germline CDR1 reads SGHDT; CDR2 reads YYEEEE. The CDR3 totals 14 residues. Between the trimmed V and J ends, which lost 2 bases and 6 bases, there was a span of 12 bases.

J is TRBJ1-3 and V is TRBV5-6; D gene uncertain. The CDR3 is made up of 15 amino acids. Germline CDR1 reads SGHDT; CDR2 reads YYEEEE. V was shortened by 3 bases and J by 0 bases, with 10 bases between the two germline ends. The CDR3 DNA sequence: TGTGCCAGCAGCTCGGAGGGCCGCTCTGGAAACACCATATATTTT. It codes for CASSSEGRSGNTIYF.

The chain has TRBV4-1 and TRBJ2-6; D is ambiguous. The CDR3 contains 16 residues. Germline values: CDR1 MGHRA, CDR2 YSYEKL. V gave up 1 base and J gave up 0 bases, with 7 bases separating them. Here the CDR3 DNA reads TGCGCCAGCAGCCAAGTCCCCCACTCTGGGGCCAACGTCCTGACTTTC. Translation gives CASSQVPHSGANVLTF.

CDR3 nucleotides: TGTGCCAGCAGTGATGTCCGGGGGGGCTTTGGTACGCAGTATTTT. It is translated as CASSDVRGGFGTQYF. The chain couples TRBV2 to TRBJ2-3; 8 nucleotides match TRBD2. Trimming cost V 3 bases and J 8 bases; bases outside gene matches: 10. The CDR3 sequence is 15 residues long. The germline CDR1 and CDR2 sequences are SNHLY and FYNNEI.

The V and J genes are TRBV6-1 and TRBJ1-2; 8 bases match TRBD1. The ends lost 3 bases at V and 8 bases at J; junction bases unmatched: 5. The germline V gene has CDR1 MNHNS and CDR2 SASEGT. The CDR3 has 13 residues. The CDR3 coding sequence is TGTGCCAGCAGTGATCAGGGGGCTGGGGGCTACACCTTC. It yields the protein CASSDQGAGGYTF.

The V gene is TRBV7-3, the J gene TRBJ2-2; D possibly corresponds to TRBD1 (6 bases). This CDR3 is 12 amino acids long. Germline V lookup: CDR1 SGHTA, CDR2 FQGTGA. With 5 bases removed from V and 7 bases from J, the gap between germline ends came to 8 bases. As DNA, the CDR3 is TGTGCCAGCAGCGGACAGTTCGGGGAGCTGTTTTTT. Protein product: CASSGQFGELFF.

The rearrangement joins TRBV7-2 to TRBJ1-5, with TRBD1 matching over 8 bases. This CDR3 comprises 15 residues. The V gene's germline CDR1 is SGHTA and CDR2 FQGNSA. After removal of 1 base from V and 5 bases from J, the junction contained 4 bases not matched to a gene. The CDR3 DNA reads as TGTGCCAGCAGCTTAGGGCAGGGGGCTTATCAGCCCCAGCATTTT. It encodes CASSLGQGAYQPQHF.

V is TRBV4-2 and J is TRBJ2-1; possible D gene TRBD2, 5 bases. The CDR3 is 13 residues long. Germline V gene lookup returns CDR1 LGHNA and CDR2 YNFKEQ. Trimming took 0 bases from V and 13 from J, leaving 13 bases between them. CDR3 residues: CASSQDEGTAQFF. CDR3 DNA: TGTGCCAGCAGCCAAGACGAGGGTACTGCTCAGTTCTTC.